The 10 T cell receptor beta chains below were found in one sample sequenced in a study of T-cell memory formation after mild COVID-19. TCRdb fed the 5' RACE reads into MiXCR, producing one record per CDR3 protein. The sample carries some 210,000 distinct CDR3 sequences, around 25% recorded once. The sample taken for sequencing was PBMCs or a T cell subset sorted from them (not recorded which). The receptors were sampled from an adult woman who had mild COVID-19 (a few samples of this study predate the infection). Cell type and time point are not known.

Remarks on this clonotype: A junction boundary mismatches the germline segment, possibly from a read error. The chain uses TRBV20-1 and TRBJ2-1; perhaps TRBD2 as D (7 bases). Germline V gene data show CDR1 as DFQATT and CDR2 as SNEGSKA (reference sequence). This CDR3 comprises 13 residues. CDR3 nucleotides: TGCAGTTCTAGGAGGGGGAGGGACAATGAGCAGTTCTTC. Protein: CSSRRGRDNEQFF.

The rearrangement links TRBV20-1 to TRBJ2-7; tentatively, D is TRBD2 (7 bases). In germline, CDR1 is DFQATT, CDR2 SNEGSKA (reference sequence). The germline V and J ends were trimmed by 6 bases and 2 bases, with 14 bases remaining between them. This CDR3 has 13 residues. The CDR3: CSALGGGPYEQYF. DNA of the CDR3: TGCAGTGCCCTTGGGGGGGGGCCCTACGAGCAGTACTTC.

The CDR3 protein is CASSLDTSGGAWGTDTQYF. In nucleotides, the CDR3 is TGTGCCAGCAGCCTCGATACTAGCGGGGGGGCCTGGGGCACAGATACGCAGTATTTT. This rearrangement joins TRBV5-5 to TRBJ2-3, with TRBD2 matching over 13 bases. Germline CDR1 reads SGHKS; CDR2 reads YYEKEE (reference sequence). There are 19 residues in the CDR3. The J segment lost 1 base and the V segment lost 4 bases, leaving 12 bases of the junction unmatched.

This chain links TRBV5-6 with TRBJ1-2; TRBD1 agrees at 10 bases. This CDR3 has 16 amino acids. V shed 3 bases and J 5 bases; nucleotides not matched to a gene: 10. Per the germline V gene, CDR1 is SGHDT and CDR2 is YYEEEE. CDR3 in amino acids: CASSSRDRGPWYGYTF. The CDR3 bases are TGTGCCAGCAGCTCCCGGGACAGGGGCCCGTGGTATGGCTACACCTTC.

In its sample, this clonotype was seen many times. The chain recombines TRBV29-1 with TRBJ2-3, with 11 bases lining up with TRBD2. Germline-derived CDR1 and CDR2 are SQVTM and ANQGSEA. This CDR3 region has 14 residues. Trimming took 6 bases from V and 4 from J; bases not matched to a gene: 6. DNA of the CDR3: TGCAGCGTCCTAGCGGGAGGCTCCGCAGATACGCAGTATTTT. It codes for CSVLAGGSADTQYF.

The CDR3 protein is CAGSGVKQYF. The CDR3 DNA reads TGTGCCGGCTCAGGAGTAAAGCAGTACTTC. The V and J genes are TRBV30 and TRBJ2-7; D is undetermined. The CDR3 is made up of 10 amino acids. Germline lookup yields CDR1 GTSNPN and CDR2 SVGIG (reference sequence). Trimming shortened V by 8 bases and J by 8 bases, and 13 bases separated the two germline ends. Full variable domain (missing parts from reference TRBV30 and TRBJ2-7): SQTIHQWPATLVQPVGSPLSLECTVEGTSNPNLYWYRQAAGRGLQLLFYSVGIGQISSEVPQNLSASRPQDRQFILSSKKLLLSDSGFYLCAGSGVKQYFGPGTRLTVT.

This clonotype was seen only a few times. V is TRBV6-5 and J is TRBJ2-3, with 10 bases identical to TRBD1. The CDR3 loop spans 15 amino acids. The germline V gene has CDR1 MNHEY and CDR2 SVGAGI. J was trimmed by 1 base and V by 6 bases; bases with no gene match: 4. The CDR3 DNA reads as TGTGCCAGCAGCGACAGGGGGCTTGGCACAGATACGCAGTATTTT. Translated: CASSDRGLGTDTQYF.

The V call is TRBV5-4, the J call TRBJ2-5; D gene ambiguous. Germline-derived CDR1 and CDR2 are SGHNT and YYREEE (reference sequence). V dropped 3 bases and J dropped 3 bases, with 12 bases sitting between them. The CDR3 runs 14 residues. The CDR3 nucleotides read TGTGCCAGCAGCTCTTACGGTGGGGAAGAGACCCAGTACTTC. Amino acid sequence: CASSSYGGEETQYF.

This sequence joins TRBV20-1 and TRBJ2-1, with D perhaps matching TRBD2 (5 bases). V gave up 1 base and J gave up 8 bases, with 9 bases separating them. Germline assignment: CDR1 DFQATT and CDR2 SNEGSKA (reference sequence). The CDR3 covers 12 residues. The CDR3 region is CSARGAGDEQFF. As DNA, the CDR3 is TGCAGTGCTAGAGGAGCCGGGGATGAGCAGTTCTTC.

The sample holds a few counts of this clonotype. The chain couples TRBV24-1 to TRBJ2-7; D uncertain. V lost 9 bases and J 6 bases, leaving 26 bases between the germline ends. The germline gives CDR1 KGHDR, CDR2 SFDVKD. This CDR3 region has 16 residues. The CDR3 spells CATATGATAPWSEQYF. For the CDR3, the DNA is TGTGCCACCGCAACCGGAGCGACTGCACCCTGGTCCGAGCAGTACTTC.